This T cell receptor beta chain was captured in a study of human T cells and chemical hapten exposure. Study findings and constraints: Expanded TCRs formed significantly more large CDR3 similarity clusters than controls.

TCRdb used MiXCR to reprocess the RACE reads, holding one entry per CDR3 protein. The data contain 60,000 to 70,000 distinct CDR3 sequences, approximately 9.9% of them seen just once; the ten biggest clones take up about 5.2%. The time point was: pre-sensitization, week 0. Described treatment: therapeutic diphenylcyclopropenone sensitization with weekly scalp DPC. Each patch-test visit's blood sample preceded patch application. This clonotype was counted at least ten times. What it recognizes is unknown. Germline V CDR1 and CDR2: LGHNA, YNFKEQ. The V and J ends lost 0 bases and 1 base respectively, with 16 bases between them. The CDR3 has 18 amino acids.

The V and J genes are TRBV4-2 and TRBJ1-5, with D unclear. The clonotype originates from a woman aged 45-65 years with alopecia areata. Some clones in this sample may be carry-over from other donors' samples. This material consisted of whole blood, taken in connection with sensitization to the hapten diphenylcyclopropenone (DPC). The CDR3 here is CASSQEGGILGSNQPQHF. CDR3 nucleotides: TGTGCCAGCAGCCAAGAAGGAGGGATCCTAGGGAGCAATCAGCCCCAGCATTTT.